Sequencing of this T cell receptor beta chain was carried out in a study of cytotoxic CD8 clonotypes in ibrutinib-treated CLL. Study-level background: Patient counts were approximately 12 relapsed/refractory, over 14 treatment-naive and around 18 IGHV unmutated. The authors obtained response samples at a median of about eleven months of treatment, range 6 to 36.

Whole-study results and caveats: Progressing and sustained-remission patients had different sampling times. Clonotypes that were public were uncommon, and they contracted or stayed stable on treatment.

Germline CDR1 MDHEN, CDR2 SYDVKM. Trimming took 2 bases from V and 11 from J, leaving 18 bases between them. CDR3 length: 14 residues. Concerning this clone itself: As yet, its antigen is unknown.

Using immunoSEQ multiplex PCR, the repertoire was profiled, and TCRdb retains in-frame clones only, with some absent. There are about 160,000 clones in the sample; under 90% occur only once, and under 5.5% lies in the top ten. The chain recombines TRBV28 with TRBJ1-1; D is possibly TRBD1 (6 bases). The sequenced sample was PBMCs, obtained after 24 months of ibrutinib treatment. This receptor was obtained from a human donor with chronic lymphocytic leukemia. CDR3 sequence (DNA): TGTGCCAGCAGTTTACCCCAAGGCGGGGGGGCGGCTTTCTTT. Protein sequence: CASSLPQGGGAAFF.